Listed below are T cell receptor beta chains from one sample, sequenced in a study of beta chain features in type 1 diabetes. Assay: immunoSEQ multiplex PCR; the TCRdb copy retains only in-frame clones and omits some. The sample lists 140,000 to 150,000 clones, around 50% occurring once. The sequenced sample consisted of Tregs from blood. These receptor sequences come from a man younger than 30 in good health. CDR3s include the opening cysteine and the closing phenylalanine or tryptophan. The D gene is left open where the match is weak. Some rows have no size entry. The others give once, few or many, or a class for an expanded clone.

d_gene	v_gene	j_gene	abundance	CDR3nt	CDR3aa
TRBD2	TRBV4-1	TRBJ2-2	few	TGCGCCAGCAGAGTTAATAGCGGGGGGGCCGCCGGGGAGCTGTTTTTT	CASRVNSGGAAGELFF
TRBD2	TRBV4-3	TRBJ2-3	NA	TGCGCCAGCACTCGCGCTAGCGGGGGGGCAGATACGCAGTATTTT	CASTRASGGADTQYF
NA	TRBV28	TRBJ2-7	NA	TGTGCCAGCAGTCGAAGGACAGCCAGCTCCTACGAGCAGTACTTC	CASSRRTASSYEQYF
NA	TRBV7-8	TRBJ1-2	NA	TGTGCCAGCAGCGCCGGAGCTAACTATGGCTACACCTTC	CASSAGANYGYTF
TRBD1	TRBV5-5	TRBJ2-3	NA	TGTGCCAGCAGCCCCGGCAACCGACAGGGGACGCAGTATTTT	CASSPGNRQGTQYF
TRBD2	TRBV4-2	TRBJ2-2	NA	TGTGCCAGCAGACGGACTAGCGGAAACACCGGGGAGCTGTTTTTT	CASRRTSGNTGELFF
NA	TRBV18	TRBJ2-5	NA	TGTGCCAGCTCACCGGAGGAGACCCAGTACTTC	CASSPEETQYF
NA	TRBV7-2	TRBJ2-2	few	TGTGCCAGCAGCCTCCTTGGTGGGGGGGCCCCCGGGGAGCTGTTTTTT	CASSLLGGGAPGELFF
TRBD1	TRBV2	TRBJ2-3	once	TGTGCCAGCAGTGTTAGACAGGGGGCTGCAGATACGCAGTATTTT	CASSVRQGAADTQYF
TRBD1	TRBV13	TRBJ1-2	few	TGTGCCAGCAGCCTGACAGGGGTTGGCTACACCTTC	CASSLTGVGYTF
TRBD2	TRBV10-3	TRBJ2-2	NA	TGTGCCATCACTGACTTCGGGACTAGCGGGAGAGGGGACACCGGGGAGCTGTTTTTT	CAITDFGTSGRGDTGELFF
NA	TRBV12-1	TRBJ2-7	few	TGTGCCAGCAGCCCTTGGACTAGCGGGGGGGACGAGCAGTACTTC	CASSPWTSGGDEQYF
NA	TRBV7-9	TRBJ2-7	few	TGTGCCAGCGCCAGGGGAACCTCCTACGAGCAGTACTTC	CASARGTSYEQYF
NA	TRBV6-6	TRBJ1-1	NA	TGTGCCAGCAGTTCAGGGGCTGAAGCTTTCTTT	CASSSGAEAFF
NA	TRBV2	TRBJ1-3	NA	TGTGCCAGCAGTTTCGACAGGCAAGCGTCTGGAAACACCATATATTTT	CASSFDRQASGNTIYF
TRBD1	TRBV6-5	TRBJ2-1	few	TGTGCCAGCAGTTACTCGGGGGACAGGGTAGGTGAGCAGTTCTTC	CASSYSGDRVGEQFF
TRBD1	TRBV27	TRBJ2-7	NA	TGTGCCAGCAGTTTGCCGGGACAGGGCCACGAGCAGTACTTC	CASSLPGQGHEQYF
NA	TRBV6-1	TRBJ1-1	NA	TGTGCCAGCAGTACCACAGTTGAAGCTTTCTTT	CASSTTVEAFF